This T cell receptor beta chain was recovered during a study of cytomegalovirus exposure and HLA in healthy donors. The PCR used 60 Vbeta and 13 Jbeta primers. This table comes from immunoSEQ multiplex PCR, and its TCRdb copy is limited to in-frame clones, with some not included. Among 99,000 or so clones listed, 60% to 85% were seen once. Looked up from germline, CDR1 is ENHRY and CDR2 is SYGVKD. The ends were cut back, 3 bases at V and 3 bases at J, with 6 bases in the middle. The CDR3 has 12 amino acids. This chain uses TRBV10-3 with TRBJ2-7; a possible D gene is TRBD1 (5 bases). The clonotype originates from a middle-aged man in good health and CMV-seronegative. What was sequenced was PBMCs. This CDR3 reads CAISDDSYEQYF. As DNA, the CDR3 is TGTGCCATCAGTGACGACAGCTACGAGCAGTACTTC.